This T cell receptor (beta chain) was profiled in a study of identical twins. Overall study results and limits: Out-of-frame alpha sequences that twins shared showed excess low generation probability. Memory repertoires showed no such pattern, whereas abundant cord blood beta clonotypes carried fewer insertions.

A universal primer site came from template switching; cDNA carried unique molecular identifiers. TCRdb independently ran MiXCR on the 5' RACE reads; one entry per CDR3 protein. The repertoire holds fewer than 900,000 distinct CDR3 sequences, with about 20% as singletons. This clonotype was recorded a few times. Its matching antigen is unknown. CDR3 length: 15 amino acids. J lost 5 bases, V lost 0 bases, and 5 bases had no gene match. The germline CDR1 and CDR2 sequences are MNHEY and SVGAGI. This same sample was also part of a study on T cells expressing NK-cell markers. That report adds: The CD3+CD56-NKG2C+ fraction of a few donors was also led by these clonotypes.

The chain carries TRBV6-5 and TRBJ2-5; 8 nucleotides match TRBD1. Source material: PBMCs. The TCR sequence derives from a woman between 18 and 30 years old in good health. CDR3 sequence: CASSYSGQVWETQYF. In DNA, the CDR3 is TGTGCCAGCAGTTACTCGGGACAGGTTTGGGAGACCCAGTACTTC.